The 27 T cell receptor beta chains below come from one sample, sequenced in a study of breast tumors, draining lymph nodes, adjacent tissues. A single record per CDR3 protein comes from TCRdb applying MiXCR to the multiplex PCR reads. The table shows approximately 250,000 distinct CDR3 sequences, with 30% to 35% occurring only once. Breast cancer patients provided tissue from their axillary draining lymph nodes. The sample taken for sequencing was axillary lymph node tissue. Receptors were obtained from a female donor with breast cancer. Some clones in this sample may be carry-over from other donors' samples.

This clonotype was seen ten or more times. The CDR3 nucleotides are TGCAGTGCTAGAGTGGACAGGGTTCCTGGAAACACCATATATTTT. Its protein is CSARVDRVPGNTIYF. J is TRBJ1-3 and V is TRBV20-1, with 8 bases lining up with TRBD1. The length of the CDR3 is 15 residues. Per germline, CDR1 DFQATT and CDR2 SNEGSKA (reference sequence). V was clipped by 1 base and J by 2 bases; unmatched bases: 4.

This clonotype was observed at least ten times. The chain carries TRBV29-1 and TRBJ2-2; TRBD1 agrees at 8 bases. Germline lookup yields CDR1 SQVTM and CDR2 ANQGSEA. The CDR3 covers 14 residues. V lost 3 bases and J lost 3; bases outside the gene matches: 3. CDR3 amino acids: CSVEDRDYTGELFF. The DNA of the CDR3 is TGCAGCGTTGAGGACAGGGATTACACCGGGGAGCTGTTTTTT.

This clonotype has a count of ten or more. J is TRBJ2-3 and V is TRBV5-1; 7 positions match TRBD2. The germline V gene encodes CDR1 SGHRS and CDR2 YFSETQ. The CDR3 covers 15 residues. Trimming removed 2 bases from V and 4 bases from J; junction bases left unmatched: 7. CDR3 amino acids: CASSFWGRGADTQYF. In DNA form, the CDR3 reads TGCGCCAGCAGCTTTTGGGGCCGGGGGGCAGATACGCAGTATTTT.

This clonotype was counted ten times or more. The chain combines TRBV7-4 with TRBJ1-5, with D unresolved. CDR3 length equals 16 residues. The V gene's germline CDR1 is SGHVT and CDR2 SQSDAQ. Deletions cut 5 bases from V and 4 bases from J, with 18 bases between. The CDR3 region has the DNA TGTGCCAGCAGCCTAAACGACGGGAAACCTAATCAGCCCCAGCATTTT. It is translated as CASSLNDGKPNQPQHF.

The V call is TRBV5-8, the J call TRBJ2-2; 7 nucleotides line up with TRBD1. The CDR3 contains 15 residues. Germline lookup yields CDR1 SGHTS and CDR2 YDEGEE. J gave up 6 bases and V 2 bases, and 7 bases lay outside the gene matches. Here the CDR3 reads CASSFGTARAGELFF. The CDR3 region has the DNA TGTGCCAGCAGCTTCGGGACAGCGAGAGCCGGGGAGCTGTTTTTT. Drawing the rest from reference TRBV5-8 and TRBJ2-2, the complete variable domain is EAGVTQSPTHLIKTRGQQATLRCSPISGHTSVYWYQQALGLGLQFLLWYDEGEERNRGNFPPRFSGRQFPNYSSELNVNALELEDSALYLCASSFGTARAGELFFGEGSRLTVL.

This clonotype has a handful of counts. V is TRBV6-6 and J is TRBJ2-1, with TRBD2 identical over 11 bases. CDR3 length: 11 residues. Germline CDR1 and CDR2: MNHNY and SVGAGI (reference sequence). V gave up 6 bases and J gave up 14 bases; unmatched junction bases: 3. The CDR3 reads CASSLGLAEFF. In DNA, the CDR3 is TGTGCCAGCAGCCTGGGACTAGCGGAGTTCTTC.

This chain connects TRBV6-6 to TRBJ1-5; 9 positions match TRBD1. Germline V gene data show CDR1 as MNHNY and CDR2 as SVGAGI (reference sequence). This CDR3 contains 16 residues. Losses at the gene ends were 6 bases for V and 4 bases for J; bases not matched to a gene: 10. CDR3 sequence reads: CASSGQGIGRNQPQHF. In DNA, the CDR3 is TGTGCCAGCAGCGGACAGGGGATAGGTAGGAATCAGCCCCAGCATTTT.

The chain couples TRBV6-5 to TRBJ2-7; TRBD1 matches at 12 bases. Germline CDR1 is MNHEY and CDR2 is SVGAGI. CDR3 length equals 14 residues. The junction had 6 bases not matched to a gene; V was cut back by 6 bases and J by 6 bases. The CDR3 coding sequence is TGTGCCAGCAGGCCGGGACAGGGGGCGTTCGAGCAGTACTTC. Protein: CASRPGQGAFEQYF.

The chain employs TRBV2 and TRBJ1-6, with TRBD1 matching over 8 bases. Trimming cost V 2 bases and J 6 bases; bases outside gene matches: 9. Germline-derived CDR1 and CDR2 are SNHLY and FYNNEI. This CDR3 is built from 17 residues. CDR3 region: CASSETATGVGNSPLHF. In nucleotides, the CDR3 is TGTGCCAGCAGTGAAACCGCGACAGGGGTGGGTAATTCACCCCTCCACTTT.

The rearrangement joins TRBV15 to TRBJ1-2; no firm D call. The CDR3 runs to 14 residues. V lost 3 bases to trimming and J lost 0 bases, with 8 bases between them. Germline lookup yields CDR1 LNHNV and CDR2 YYDKDF (reference sequence). The chain's CDR3 is CATSSARPNYGYTF. The CDR3 bases are TGTGCCACCAGCAGCGCCCGGCCTAACTATGGCTACACCTTC.

The V call is TRBV12-3 or TRBV12-4, the J call TRBJ1-4; 11 bases map to TRBD1. The J segment lost 8 bases and the V segment lost 5 bases, leaving 7 bases of the junction unmatched. The length of the CDR3 is 15 residues. The CDR3 DNA is TGTGCCAGCAGTCGGGACAGGGGGAGTGTGGAAAAACTGTTTTTT. As protein: CASSRDRGSVEKLFF.

Concerning this clonotype itself: A read error may explain this, as a much larger clone is one base away. The CDR3 reads CASSRTGREQYF. In nucleotides, the CDR3 is TGTGCCAGCAGCCGGACAGGGCGCGAGCAGTACTTC. The chain joins TRBV6-5 to TRBJ2-7, with 8 bases that match TRBD1. Looked up from germline, CDR1 is MNHEY and CDR2 is SVGAGI. The trim removed 6 bases at V and 6 bases at J, leaving 4 bases unmatched. The CDR3 runs to 12 residues.

The sample holds many counts of this clonotype. The chain links TRBV10-1 to TRBJ1-2; D gene ambiguous. The germline V gene encodes CDR1 WNHNN and CDR2 SYGVQD (reference sequence). CDR3 length: 13 residues. V was shortened by 6 bases and J by 1 base, with 9 bases between the two germline ends. The CDR3 is CASSRGLNYGYTF. The CDR3 DNA follows: TGCGCCAGCAGCCGGGGTCTTAACTATGGCTACACCTTC.

This clonotype was counted a few times. The chain employs TRBV11-2 and TRBJ2-3; D may correspond to TRBD1 or TRBD2 (5 bases each). The CDR3 is 17 residues long. The V gene lost 5 bases and the J gene lost 2 bases, with 20 bases spanning the gap. Germline assignment: CDR1 SGHAT and CDR2 FQNNGV. This CDR3 reads CASSPFYGASFTDTQYF. CDR3 bases: TGTGCCAGCAGCCCCTTCTACGGGGCTAGCTTCACAGATACGCAGTATTTT.

This clonotype occurred a few times. A read error may explain this, as a much larger clone is one base away. J is TRBJ2-1 and V is TRBV5-1; D is possibly TRBD1 (5 bases). The CDR3 is 12 residues long. In germline, CDR1 is SGHRS, CDR2 YFSETQ. The CDR3 sequence is CASSDQGYEHFF. The CDR3 DNA reads TGCGCCAGCAGCGATCAGGGATATGAGCACTTCTTC.

The chain recombines TRBV7-9 with TRBJ2-5; weak D call: TRBD1 (6 bases). The germline CDR1 and CDR2 sequences are SEHNR and FQNEAQ (reference sequence). The CDR3 length is 14 residues. The ends were cut back, 7 bases at V and 5 bases at J, with 17 bases in the middle. The CDR3 here is CASTQGHLIETQYF. CDR3 bases: TGTGCCAGCACCCAGGGACACCTTATCGAGACCCAGTACTTC.

The table lists this clonotype with many counts. The chain combines TRBV7-2 with TRBJ2-7; the D gene is possibly TRBD2 (5 bases). V was trimmed by 3 bases and J by 2 bases, leaving 14 bases between them. The CDR3 loop spans 15 amino acids. Germline assignment: CDR1 SGHTA and CDR2 FQGNSA. CDR3 bases: TGTGCCAGCAGCTTTGGGAGAGACGTTACCTACGAGCAGTACTTC. This encodes CASSFGRDVTYEQYF.

A few counts support this clonotype. V usage is TRBV11-2 and J usage is TRBJ2-1; TRBD2 aligns across 12 bases. The CDR3 is made up of 21 amino acids. V shed 8 bases, J shed 0 bases, and the junction held 20 bases outside the gene matches. Germline-derived CDR1 and CDR2 are SGHAT and FQNNGV. CDR3 sequence reads: CASAGIVRTSGTRSSYNEQFF. DNA for the CDR3: TGTGCCAGCGCAGGAATCGTTCGGACTAGCGGGACACGTAGCTCCTACAATGAGCAGTTCTTC.

This clonotype has just a few counts. The CDR3 DNA reads TGTGCCAGCAGACACAAGGACAGGATATATAGCAATCAGCCCCAGCATTTT. Translating gives CASRHKDRIYSNQPQHF. The V and J genes are TRBV6-6 and TRBJ1-5; 7 nucleotides agree with TRBD1. CDR1 MNHNY and CDR2 SVGAGI come from the germline V gene (reference sequence). Trimming took 6 bases from V and 0 from J; bases not matched to a gene: 11. This CDR3 contains 17 residues.

This sequence joins TRBV9 and TRBJ2-3; TRBD1 aligns across 9 bases. The CDR3 runs to 15 residues. The germline V gene has CDR1 SGDLS and CDR2 YYNGEE. V dropped 2 bases and J dropped 2; count of bases not matched to a gene: 3. CDR3: CASSVGTGITDTQYF. The CDR3 bases are TGTGCCAGCAGCGTTGGGACAGGGATCACAGATACGCAGTATTTT.

This clonotype has at least ten counts. The chain carries TRBV5-8 and TRBJ1-2; D gene uncertain. Germline V gives CDR1 SGHTS, CDR2 YDEGEE. The V gene lost 3 bases and the J gene lost 4 bases, with 19 bases spanning the gap. This CDR3 contains 16 residues. The CDR3 region has the DNA TGTGCCAGCAGCTGGGCTGGATCCACATTTAGCTATGGCTACACCTTC. Its translation is CASSWAGSTFSYGYTF.

A word on this clonotype: Just one base apart from a much larger clone, this may be a read error. The chain is built from TRBV6-2 or TRBV6-3 and TRBJ2-5; D call uncertain. Germline V lookup: CDR1 MNHEY, CDR2 SVGEGT. V was shortened by 10 bases and J by 6 bases, with 6 bases between the two germline ends. The CDR3 loop spans 9 amino acids. The CDR3 DNA follows: TGTGCCATTGGGCAGACCCAGTACTTC. Translating it yields CAIGQTQYF.

By its share, this clonotype is medium-sized. J is TRBJ1-6 and V is TRBV2; D is uncertain. This CDR3 spans 14 amino acids. V lost 4 bases and J 7 bases, leaving 11 bases between the germline ends. Germline-derived CDR1 and CDR2 are SNHLY and FYNNEI. CDR3 sequence reads: CASSALGTNSPLHF. The DNA for the CDR3 is TGTGCCAGCAGTGCGCTCGGCACCAATTCACCCCTCCACTTT.

The J gene is TRBJ2-1, the V gene TRBV15, with 9 bases identical to TRBD2. The germline V gene has CDR1 LNHNV and CDR2 YYDKDF (reference sequence). V gave up 0 bases and J gave up 3 bases; unmatched junction bases: 6. The CDR3 is 17 amino acids. CDR3 protein: CATSRDRLAGIYNEQFF. CDR3 in DNA: TGTGCCACCAGCAGAGATAGGCTAGCGGGGATCTACAATGAGCAGTTCTTC.

Remarks on this clonotype: One base away lies a much larger clone, so this may be a sequencing read error. This chain connects TRBV6-6 to TRBJ2-5, with TRBD2 identical over 8 bases. CDR1 and CDR2 (germline): MNHNY, SVGAGI (reference sequence). The CDR3 totals 16 residues. The DNA for the CDR3 is TGTGCCAGCAGATCCCCGGGACTAGTATTTCAAGAGACCCAGTGCTTC. Protein sequence: CASRSPGLVFQETQCF.

J is TRBJ1-2 and V is TRBV6-1, with 7 bases aligning to TRBD1. V shed 7 bases, J shed 7 bases, and the junction held 15 bases outside the gene matches. This CDR3 has 15 residues. Germline V gene sequence: CDR1 MNHNS, CDR2 SASEGT. CDR3 residues: CASILYGTDAAGYTF. CDR3 coding DNA: TGTGCCAGCATCCTCTACGGGACAGACGCTGCTGGCTACACCTTC.

This clonotype was detected ten times or more. J is TRBJ2-3 and V is TRBV12-5; D is undetermined. Germline CDR1 reads LGHNT; CDR2 reads FRNRAP. CDR3 length: 14 amino acids. V shed 7 bases and J shed 4 bases, with 15 bases lying between them. The CDR3 DNA sequence: TGTGCTAGTGTGAGAAAGGGATCTGCAGATACGCAGTATTTT. It specifies CASVRKGSADTQYF.